Below, 25 T cell receptor beta chains from the same sample are listed, as sequenced in a study of cytomegalovirus exposure and HLA in healthy donors. Primers: 60 Vbeta forward and 13 Jbeta reverse. Produced via immunoSEQ multiplex PCR; TCRdb's table is partial and in-frame only. The table has over 200,000 clones, about 74% seen once. Material: PBMCs. These receptors originate from a woman aged 25 to 39 in good health and CMV-seronegative.

The chain has TRBV4-1 and TRBJ2-7; possible D gene TRBD1, 5 bases. Germline CDR1 and CDR2: MGHRA and YSYEKL. V lost 1 base, J lost 1 base, and 17 bases lay in between. The CDR3 has 17 amino acids. The CDR3 coding sequence is TGCGCCAGCAGCCAAGGGGCGATGGGGCAGGGATCCTACGAGCAGTACTTC. Its translation: CASSQGAMGQGSYEQYF.

The V call is TRBV19, the J call TRBJ1-5, with D unresolved. Trimming took off 6 bases at V and 6 bases at J, with 15 bases between the two ends. This CDR3 is 14 amino acids long. CDR1 LNHDA and CDR2 SQIVND come from the germline V gene (reference sequence). This CDR3 is CASSPTEIAQPQHF. CDR3 nucleotide sequence: TGTGCCAGTAGCCCGACTGAGATCGCTCAGCCCCAGCATTTT. Full variable domain (outside the CDR3, taken from reference TRBV19 and TRBJ1-5): DGGITQSPKYLFRKEGQNVTLSCEQNLNHDAMYWYRQDPGQGLRLIYYSQIVNDFQKGDIAEGYSVSREKKESFPLTVTSAQKNPTAFYLCASSPTEIAQPQHFGDGTRLSIL.

Here the CDR3 DNA reads TGTGCCAGCAGTGAGGGGCAGGGGGCCCGAACCGGGGAGCTGTTTTTT. This gives the protein CASSEGQGARTGELFF. The gene calls are TRBV6-1 and TRBJ2-2, with TRBD1 identical over 8 bases. CDR1 MNHNS and CDR2 SASEGT come from the germline V gene. The CDR3 length is 16 residues. V shed 3 bases, J shed 5 bases, and the junction held 8 bases outside the gene matches.

The CDR3 is CASSLNPLGSGSYEQFF. For the CDR3, the DNA is TGTGCCAGCAGCTTAAATCCCCTGGGTAGCGGGAGCTATGAGCAGTTCTTC. The chain carries TRBV7-3 and TRBJ2-1; TRBD2 agrees at 9 bases. Germline V gives CDR1 SGHTA, CDR2 FQGTGA. The CDR3 runs 17 residues. V gave up 1 base and J gave up 8 bases; unmatched junction bases: 12.

This chain connects TRBV30 to TRBJ2-5; no clear D gene. CDR1 GTSNPN and CDR2 SVGIG come from the germline V gene (reference sequence). CDR3 length equals 12 residues. V lost 0 bases to trimming and J lost 7 bases, with 9 bases between them. CDR3 coding DNA: TGTGCCTGGAGTGTTGGGCCAGGGACCCAGTACTTC. This translates into CAWSVGPGTQYF.

The chain recombines TRBV9 with TRBJ1-3; D might be TRBD1 (5 bases). The CDR3 spans 18 residues. From germline, CDR1 is SGDLS and CDR2 YYNGEE. Trimming cost V 3 bases and J 0 bases, with 19 bases left between them. The CDR3 loop reads CASSAQDPRRSSGNTIYF. Written as DNA, the CDR3 is TGTGCCAGCAGCGCACAGGATCCGCGCCGATCCTCTGGAAACACCATATATTTT.

The chain recombines TRBV7-3 with TRBJ2-2, with no clear D. The CDR3 length is 15 residues. V lost 1 base and J lost 2, with 8 bases in between. Germline CDR1 reads SGHTA; CDR2 reads FQGTGA. The DNA for the CDR3 is TGTGCCAGCAGCTTAAGTGGCCCAAACACCGGGGAGCTGTTTTTT. Its translation: CASSLSGPNTGELFF. The whole variable domain, remainder taken from reference TRBV7-3 and TRBJ2-2, is GAGVSQTPSNKVTEKGKYVELRCDPISGHTALYWYRQSLGQGPEFLIYFQGTGAADDSGLPNDRFFAVRPEGSVSTLKIQRTERGDSAVYLCASSLSGPNTGELFFGEGSRLTVL.

The chain links TRBV4-1 to TRBJ2-2, with TRBD2 matching 9 bases. The germline V gene has CDR1 MGHRA and CDR2 YSYEKL. The CDR3 contains 18 residues. Trimming removed 3 bases from V and 1 base from J; junction bases left unmatched: 9. As DNA, the CDR3 is TGCGCCAGCAGCCAGTTCTCTAGCGGGGCCGAGAACACCGGGGAGCTGTTTTTT. Residues: CASSQFSSGAENTGELFF.

This clone was detected only once. The chain is built from TRBV5-1 and TRBJ2-7; tentatively, D is TRBD1 (6 bases). The CDR3 spans 14 residues. CDR1 and CDR2 from the germline V gene are SGHRS and YFSETQ. The V and J ends lost 5 bases and 1 base respectively, with 13 bases between them. The CDR3 DNA reads TGCGCCAGCAGGTCCCAGAGGGGGTCCTACGAGCAGTACTTC. The encoded protein is CASRSQRGSYEQYF.

This chain connects TRBV11-2 to TRBJ2-5; D may be TRBD1 (6 bases). The germline CDR1 and CDR2 sequences are SGHAT and FQNNGV. V lost 5 bases, J lost 5 bases, and 12 bases lay in between. The CDR3 contains 13 residues. The DNA for the CDR3 is TGTGCCAGCAGCAACAGGGTTAGGGAGACCCAGTACTTC. It codes for CASSNRVRETQYF.

This clone was picked up one time. The rearrangement joins TRBV11-2 to TRBJ2-6; a weak D match, TRBD1 (6 bases). Between the trimmed V and J ends, which lost 5 bases and 4 bases, there was a span of 15 bases. The CDR3 is 16 amino acids. Germline assignment: CDR1 SGHAT and CDR2 FQNNGV. CDR3 DNA sequence: TGTGCCAGCAGCGGGATTAAGGGGGTCGGGGCCAACGTCCTGACTTTC. This translates into CASSGIKGVGANVLTF.

The chain links TRBV2 to TRBJ2-1; 9 nucleotides line up with TRBD2. Trimming took 9 bases from V and 7 from J; bases not matched to a gene: 4. The CDR3 extends over 12 amino acids. CDR1 and CDR2 from the germline V gene are SNHLY and FYNNEI. In DNA form, the CDR3 reads TGTGCCAGGGGACTAGCTCGAAATGAGCAGTTCTTC. Its translation: CARGLARNEQFF.

The chain recombines TRBV5-1 with TRBJ1-1; D may be TRBD1 (5 bases). The germline V gene encodes CDR1 SGHRS and CDR2 YFSETQ. The CDR3 runs to 11 residues. Trimming shortened V by 7 bases and J by 11 bases, and 15 bases separated the two germline ends. CDR3 bases: TGCGCCAGCTCCGGGACTAAAGGTGCTTTCTTT. It yields the protein CASSGTKGAFF. The entire variable domain, with the rest obtained from reference TRBV5-1 and TRBJ1-1, is as follows: KAGVTQTPRYLIKTRGQQVTLSCSPISGHRSVSWYQQTPGQGLQFLFEYFSETQRNKGNFPGRFSGRQFSNSRSEMNVSTLELGDSALYLCASSGTKGAFFGQGTRLTVV.

Only a few counts were recorded for this clone. V is TRBV5-6 and J is TRBJ2-5; the D is unclear. The ends were cut back, 1 base at V and 3 bases at J, with 7 bases in the middle. Germline CDR1 reads SGHDT; CDR2 reads YYEEEE. The CDR3 runs 13 residues. The CDR3 region is CASSLSQKETQYF. CDR3 coding DNA: TGTGCCAGCAGCTTGAGTCAGAAAGAGACCCAGTACTTC.

This clone turned up a few times. Written as DNA, the CDR3 is TGCAGCGTATCGGGGGGTAGCCACGAGCAGTACTTC. It encodes CSVSGGSHEQYF. This sequence joins TRBV29-1 and TRBJ2-7, with 7 nucleotides matching TRBD2. The CDR3 contains 12 residues. CDR1 is SQVTM and CDR2 is ANQGSEA in the germline V gene. J was trimmed by 5 bases and V by 6 bases; bases with no gene match: 7.

V is TRBV4-1 and J is TRBJ2-7, with D possibly being TRBD1 (6 bases). CDR1 is MGHRA and CDR2 is YSYEKL in the germline V gene. The CDR3 is made up of 16 amino acids. Trimming stripped 1 base from V and 0 bases from J, with 13 bases between. The CDR3 DNA follows: TGCGCCAGCAGCCAAGGGACAGCCGACCGCTCCTACGAGCAGTACTTC. Amino acids: CASSQGTADRSYEQYF.

This clone was counted only a few times. V and J are TRBV5-4 and TRBJ2-5, with a weak D call TRBD1 (6 bases). The germline CDR1 and CDR2 sequences are SGHNT and YYREEE (reference sequence). The V end was cut by 4 bases, the J end by 3 bases, with 13 bases between. The CDR3 extends over 14 amino acids. This chain's CDR3 is CASSPRTVEETQYF. DNA of the CDR3: TGTGCCAGCAGCCCGCGGACAGTTGAAGAGACCCAGTACTTC.

V usage is TRBV9 and J usage is TRBJ2-5; 10 bases are a match to TRBD2. Trimming removed 3 bases from V and 4 bases from J; junction bases left unmatched: 6. Germline V gives CDR1 SGDLS, CDR2 YYNGEE. CDR3 length: 15 residues. For the CDR3, the DNA is TGTGCCAGCAGCGCCGGAGCGGGAGGGGGAGAGACCCAGTACTTC. The encoded protein is CASSAGAGGGETQYF.

With regard to this clone: Lacking the conserved final phenylalanine or tryptophan, this CDR3 likely reflects a read error. The DNA is omitted, as the CDR3 cannot be located on it reliably, and the CDR3 follows TCRdb's listing. V usage is TRBV27 and J usage is TRBJ2-7; the table assigns TRBD1, which was not confirmed against the DNA. From its first to its last residue, the CDR3 has 11 amino acids. Germline V gene lookup returns CDR1 MNHEY and CDR2 SMNVEV (reference sequence). CDR3 sequence reads: CASSSGTGMFL.

V gene TRBV7-9 combines with J gene TRBJ2-5, with 8 nucleotides matching TRBD2. This CDR3 is built from 18 residues. The V segment lost 0 bases and the J segment 4 bases; nucleotides outside the gene matches: 13. Per the germline V gene, CDR1 is SEHNR and CDR2 is FQNEAQ (reference sequence). The CDR3 region is CASSLAYSRGLGPETQYF. DNA of the CDR3: TGTGCCAGCAGCTTAGCGTATTCTAGGGGACTAGGGCCAGAGACCCAGTACTTC. Full variable domain (rest looked up from reference TRBV7-9 and TRBJ2-5): DTGVSQNPRHKITKRGQNVTFRCDPISEHNRLYWYRQTLGQGPEFLTYFQNEAQLEKSRLLSDRFSAERPKGSFSTLEIQRTEQGDSAMYLCASSLAYSRGLGPETQYFGPGTRLLVL.

V is TRBV11-3 and J is TRBJ2-5; TRBD2 is a possible D gene (5 bases). The CDR3 is 19 residues long. The germline CDR1 and CDR2 sequences are SGHNT and YENEEA. V lost 2 bases and J 5 bases, leaving 27 bases between the germline ends. In DNA, the CDR3 is TGTGCCAGCAGCTTAAGAGCGGTGCCAGGCTCTCCACCTCTGGAGACCCAGTACTTC. This gives the protein CASSLRAVPGSPPLETQYF.

This clone was observed a few times. The gene calls are TRBV19 and TRBJ2-5; 7 bases agree with TRBD1. V was pared by 5 bases and J by 5 bases, with 8 bases of the junction left unmatched. CDR1 is LNHDA and CDR2 is SQIVND in the germline V gene (reference sequence). The CDR3 sequence is 14 residues long. CDR3 residues: CASSPRQGWETQYF. DNA of the CDR3: TGTGCCAGTAGTCCCCGACAGGGTTGGGAGACCCAGTACTTC.

The chain couples TRBV7-9 to TRBJ1-2; D gene uncertain. CDR3 size: 12 residues. Germline assignment: CDR1 SEHNR and CDR2 FQNEAQ (reference sequence). V was trimmed by 5 bases and J by 8 bases, leaving 12 bases between them. The CDR3 DNA sequence: TGTGCCAGCAGCCCTCAGGCGGGGGGCTACACCTTC. Translating it yields CASSPQAGGYTF.

Only one count was recorded for this clone. The V call is TRBV7-9, the J call TRBJ2-2; tentatively, D is TRBD1 (6 bases). The germline V and J ends were trimmed by 4 bases and 6 bases, with 12 bases remaining between them. From germline, CDR1 is SEHNR and CDR2 FQNEAQ (reference sequence). CDR3 size: 14 residues. The DNA for the CDR3 is TGTGCCAGCAGCTCTCAGGGGACCCCCGGGGAGCTGTTTTTT. Encoded protein: CASSSQGTPGELFF.

The chain couples TRBV5-6 to TRBJ2-7; TRBD1 matches at 7 bases. Germline V gene sequence: CDR1 SGHDT, CDR2 YYEEEE. Unmatched junction bases numbered 3, after V lost 4 bases and J lost 2 bases. The CDR3 totals 13 residues. The CDR3 DNA reads as TGTGCCAGCAGCCTACAGGGGCCCTACGAGCAGTACTTC. Residues: CASSLQGPYEQYF.